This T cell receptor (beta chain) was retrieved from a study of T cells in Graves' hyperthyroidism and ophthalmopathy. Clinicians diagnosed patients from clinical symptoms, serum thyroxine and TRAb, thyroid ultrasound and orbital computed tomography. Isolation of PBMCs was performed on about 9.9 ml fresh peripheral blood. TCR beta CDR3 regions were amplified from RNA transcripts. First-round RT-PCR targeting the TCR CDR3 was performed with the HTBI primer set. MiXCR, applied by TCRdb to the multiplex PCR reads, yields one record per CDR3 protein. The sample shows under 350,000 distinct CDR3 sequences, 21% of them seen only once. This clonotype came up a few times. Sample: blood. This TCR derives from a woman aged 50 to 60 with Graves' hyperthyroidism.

As DNA, the CDR3 is TGTGCCTGGAGTCCTCGGGCTGAAGCTTTCTTT. Its protein is CAWSPRAEAFF. This chain uses TRBV30 with TRBJ1-1; the D is unclear. Trimming removed 2 bases at V and 6 bases at J, with 7 bases between. Germline CDR1 reads GTSNPN; CDR2 reads SVGIG (reference sequence). This CDR3 has 11 amino acids.